The T cell receptor (beta chain) described here comes from a study of Ad26.COV2.S vaccination and SARS-CoV-2 variants. Study-wide background: By the intramuscular route, Ad26.COV2.S was given once, or twice 56 days apart. General study results and limits: Placebo recipients trailed vaccine recipients in spike-specific TCR breadth.

Comments on this clone: Its specificity is not known.

The treatment here: roughly 20 received Ad26.COV2.S at low or high dose, single or two shots; 5 received placebo; per-sample allocation not given. Samples were taken on day 63 after the first vaccine or placebo injection. In the vaccine, an Ad26 vector expressed the SARS-CoV-2 spike of the Wuhan strain. The V gene end was trimmed by 1 base and the J gene end by 4 bases; junction bases not matched to a gene: 7. Germline V gene sequence: CDR1 LNHDA, CDR2 SQIVND (reference sequence). This CDR3 has 16 amino acids. TCRdb's copy holds only in-frame clones and misses some; the assay was immunoSEQ multiplex PCR. In the table there are hundreds of thousands of clones, roughly 90% of which are singletons.

The chain combines TRBV19 with TRBJ1-2, with 9 nucleotides matching TRBD1. The TCR comes from a person between 18 and 60 years old who received the Ad26.COV2.S COVID-19 vaccine or a placebo. The starting material was peripheral blood, obtained in a trial of Ad26.COV2.S vaccine versus placebo. CDR3 in DNA: TGTGCCAGTAGTATAGTGGGACAGGGCCTTCGCTATGGCTACACCTTC. Its protein product is CASSIVGQGLRYGYTF.